These T cell receptor beta chains were read from a single sample in a study of neurological immune-mediated disorders. MiXCR, applied by TCRdb to the 5' RACE reads, yields one record per CDR3 protein. The sample yields roughly 100,000 distinct CDR3 sequences, 10% to 13% seen once. The source material was PBMCs. The receptors derive from a female donor with HTLV-1-associated myelopathy (HAM/TSP). Each CDR3 is given with its conserved first and last residue. The order of the fields is CDR3 DNA, CDR3 protein, D gene, clone size, V gene, J gene. D genes are given only for firm matches. Clone size is given for some rows only: seen once, a few or many times, or a class if the clone is expanded.

TGTGCCAGCTCACCAAAGGTTCCAGCAACCTACGAGCAGTACTTC	CASSPKVPATYEQYF	NA	NA	TRBV18	TRBJ2-7
TGTGCCAGCAGTTACGATAGGGGGCCCTCCTACAATGAGCAGTTCTTC	CASSYDRGPSYNEQFF	TRBD1	many	TRBV6-5	TRBJ2-1
TGTGCCAGCAGTGCCCGGGGGAGCGGTAATCAGCCCCAGCATTTT	CASSARGSGNQPQHF	NA	many	TRBV28	TRBJ1-5
TGCGCCAGCAGCGTTGGGACAGGGGAGACCCAGTACTTC	CASSVGTGETQYF	TRBD1	many	TRBV5-1	TRBJ2-5
TGTGCCAGCAGGAAACAGGGCACGAGAGATGAGCAGTTCTTC	CASRKQGTRDEQFF	NA	many	TRBV2	TRBJ2-1
TGCAGTGCCACCGGGGGGCCTTATTTTAATGAGCAGTTCTTC	CSATGGPYFNEQFF	NA	many	TRBV20-1	TRBJ2-1
TGTGCCAGCAGTACGGGACAGTACAATGAGCAGTTCTTC	CASSTGQYNEQFF	TRBD1	few	TRBV6-6	TRBJ2-1
TGTGCCAGCAGTTTAGGGCACCGGACGGACAATGAGCAGTTCTTC	CASSLGHRTDNEQFF	NA	many	TRBV28	TRBJ2-1
TGCGCCAGCAGCCCTTTAGCGGGGGGCCGCACAGATACGCAGTATTTT	CASSPLAGGRTDTQYF	TRBD2	many	TRBV5-1	TRBJ2-3
TGCGCCAGCAGCCAATTGGGCCCGAACACCGGGGAGCTGTTTTTT	CASSQLGPNTGELFF	NA	many	TRBV4-1	TRBJ2-2
TGCGCCAGCAGCTGGCAGGGGGAGGACACCGGGGAGCTGTTTTTT	CASSWQGEDTGELFF	NA	many	TRBV5-1	TRBJ2-2
TGTGCCAGCAGTTTGGACAGGGGGACAAATCAGCCCCAGCATTTT	CASSLDRGTNQPQHF	TRBD1	NA	TRBV12-3/TRBV12-4	TRBJ1-5
TGTGCCAGCAGCTTAGGCCCAGCCTCGTATGGCTACACCTTC	CASSLGPASYGYTF	NA	many	TRBV7-9	TRBJ1-2
TGTGCCAGCAGTCCAGGACAGGGGAACACTGAAGCTTTCTTT	CASSPGQGNTEAFF	TRBD1	many	TRBV6-6	TRBJ1-1
TGCGCCAGCAGCCCAGGACAGGGGGCCAATGAGCAGTTCTTC	CASSPGQGANEQFF	TRBD1	many	TRBV5-1	TRBJ2-1
TGCAGTGCTAGAGTCGTGGGCACAGATACGCAGTATTTT	CSARVVGTDTQYF	NA	few	TRBV20-1	TRBJ2-3
TGCGCCAGCAGCGGGGGGACTACCTACAATGAGCAGTTCTTC	CASSGGTTYNEQFF	TRBD2	many	TRBV5-1	TRBJ2-1
TGCAGTGCTAGCGGGGGGGATTCCAATGAGCAGTTCTTC	CSASGGDSNEQFF	TRBD2	many	TRBV20-1	TRBJ2-1
TGTGCCAGCAGCCAAGATCCGGGGGACGAGCAGTACTTC	CASSQDPGDEQYF	NA	many	TRBV14	TRBJ2-7
TGCGCCAGCAGCTTGGACCAGTCTATCTCCTACGAGCAGTACTTC	CASSLDQSISYEQYF	NA	many	TRBV5-1	TRBJ2-7
TGCAGCTCCTCCCGGTGGCCTGACGTTGATACGCAGTATTTT	CSSSRWPDVDTQYF	NA	many	TRBV29-1	TRBJ2-3
TGTGCCAGCACCGGGATTCGGGACGGTGAGCAGTTCTTC	CASTGIRDGEQFF	NA	many	TRBV6-5	TRBJ2-1